The next 15 T cell receptor beta chains were all read from a single sample in a study of pediatric ulcerative colitis. TCRdb's copy holds only in-frame clones and misses some; the assay was immunoSEQ multiplex PCR. The data hold some 25,000 clones, with about 67% observed a single time. During colonoscopy, one to two rectal pinch biopsies were collected. What was sequenced was gut tissue. The receptors derive from a boy younger than 18 with severe ulcerative colitis.

The V gene is TRBV1, the J gene TRBJ2-3; TRBD2, the table's D call, lacks a check against the DNA. TRBV1 is tagged as a pseudogene. The CDR3 is 16 residues long. CDR3: CTSSHPDSGSTDTQYF. In nucleotides, the CDR3 is TGCACCAGCAGCCACCCGGATAGCGGGAGCACAGATACGCAGTATTTT.

The V call is TRBV6-4, the J call TRBJ2-3; D not resolved. CDR3 length: 15 residues. V gave up 2 bases and J gave up 0 bases, with 9 bases separating them. CDR1 is MRHNA and CDR2 is SNTAGT in the germline V gene. Written as DNA, the CDR3 is TGTGCCAGCAGTGACGGGCGTGCTAGCACAGATACGCAGTATTTT. Its translation: CASSDGRASTDTQYF.

This clone was picked up a small number of times. The chain employs TRBV19 and TRBJ1-1; D not resolved. This CDR3 comprises 13 residues. Germline V gene data show CDR1 as LNHDA and CDR2 as SQIVND (reference sequence). Trimming pared 5 bases from V and 3 bases from J, leaving 10 bases between. CDR3 amino acids: CASSEEWDTEAFF. The CDR3, as DNA: TGTGCCAGTAGTGAGGAATGGGACACTGAAGCTTTCTTT.

The chain joins TRBV19 to TRBJ1-5; D remains ambiguous. This CDR3 is built from 14 residues. V was cut by 3 bases and J by 0 bases, with 6 bases left in between. CDR1 and CDR2 from the germline V gene are LNHDA and SQIVND (reference sequence). DNA for the CDR3: TGTGCCAGTAGTATGAGTGATAGCAATCAGCCCCAGCATTTT. The encoded protein is CASSMSDSNQPQHF.

This clone was counted a few times. The gene calls are TRBV19 and TRBJ1-5, with no clear D. Per germline, CDR1 LNHDA and CDR2 SQIVND (reference sequence). CDR3 size: 15 residues. Trimming cost V 4 bases and J 0 bases, with 10 bases left between them. The CDR3 coding sequence is TGTGCCAGTAGTAAGGACCCCGATAGCAATCAGCCCCAGCATTTT. Translated, it gives CASSKDPDSNQPQHF.

The chain links TRBV7-2 to TRBJ1-1; a weak D match, TRBD1 (6 bases). Germline lookup yields CDR1 SGHTA and CDR2 FQGNSA. The CDR3 loop spans 13 amino acids. Trimming shortened V by 8 bases and J by 0 bases, and 10 bases separated the two germline ends. The CDR3 reads CASGQLMNTEAFF. The CDR3 DNA reads as TGTGCCAGCGGACAGCTCATGAACACTGAAGCTTTCTTT.

The chain recombines TRBV7-2 with TRBJ1-2; TRBD1 matches at 7 bases. CDR3 length equals 13 residues. Germline CDR1 SGHTA, CDR2 FQGNSA. The J segment lost 5 bases and the V segment lost 2 bases, leaving 2 bases of the junction unmatched. The CDR3 DNA reads as TGTGCCAGCAGCTTATCAGGGGGGTATGGCTACACCTTC. The encoded protein is CASSLSGGYGYTF.

This clone was recorded only once. This sequence joins TRBV7-2 and TRBJ2-7; a possible D gene is TRBD1 (6 bases). Trimming shortened V by 3 bases and J by 5 bases, and 20 bases separated the two germline ends. The length of the CDR3 is 16 residues. Germline-derived CDR1 and CDR2 are SGHTA and FQGNSA. The CDR3 is CASSLTGAINIHEQYF. CDR3 bases: TGTGCCAGCAGCTTGACAGGAGCCATAAATATCCACGAGCAGTACTTC.

This chain links TRBV14 with TRBJ2-7, with 7 bases aligning to TRBD2. V was clipped by 4 bases and J by 4 bases; unmatched bases: 4. Per the germline V gene, CDR1 is SGHDN and CDR2 is FVKESK. This CDR3 is built from 13 residues. The CDR3 nucleotides read TGTGCCAGCAGCCGAATCGGGGGGTACGAGCAGTACTTC. Its protein is CASSRIGGYEQYF. Complete variable domain (other parts from reference TRBV14 and TRBJ2-7): EAGVTQFPSHSVIEKGQTVTLRCDPISGHDNLYWYRRVMGKEIKFLLHFVKESKQDESGMPNNRFLAERTGGTYSTLKVQPAELEDSGVYFCASSRIGGYEQYFGPGTRLTVT.

This chain uses TRBV10-2 with TRBJ1-2; D remains ambiguous. This CDR3 region has 15 residues. Germline CDR1 is WSHSY and CDR2 is SAAADI. Trimming stripped 4 bases from V and 4 bases from J, with 16 bases between. The CDR3 bases are TGCGCCAGCAGTGTCACCGGGCCCTCCTCCTATGGCTACACCTTC. It specifies CASSVTGPSSYGYTF.

V usage is TRBV6-5 and J usage is TRBJ2-1; 8 bases match TRBD2. The germline V gene encodes CDR1 MNHEY and CDR2 SVGAGI. This CDR3 region has 14 residues. After removal of 5 bases from V and 2 bases from J, the junction contained 2 bases not matched to a gene. The CDR3 DNA is TGTGCCAGCAGTCGCGGGAGGACCTACAATGAGCAGTTCTTC. Protein: CASSRGRTYNEQFF.

The V call is TRBV19, the J call TRBJ2-1; 7 bases are shared with TRBD2. Germline trimming cut 2 bases from V and 7 bases from J; bases unmatched to any gene: 17. The CDR3 runs 18 residues. Germline loops: CDR1 LNHDA, CDR2 SQIVND (reference sequence). CDR3 sequence: CASSISPARLAAMNEQFF. The CDR3 bases are TGTGCCAGTAGTATATCCCCCGCTAGGCTAGCGGCGATGAATGAGCAGTTCTTC.

V usage is TRBV5-6 and J usage is TRBJ2-1, with 15 nucleotides matching TRBD2. CDR3 length equals 15 residues. J was trimmed by 6 bases and V by 3 bases; bases with no gene match: 1. From germline, CDR1 is SGHDT and CDR2 YYEEEE. The CDR3 region is CASSWGLAGGNEQFF. In DNA form, the CDR3 reads TGTGCCAGCAGCTGGGGACTAGCGGGAGGCAATGAGCAGTTCTTC.

The chain carries TRBV4-2 and TRBJ2-7; D perhaps matches TRBD1 (6 bases). V was shortened by 6 bases and J by 0 bases, with 9 bases between the two germline ends. Germline V CDR1 and CDR2: LGHNA, YNFKEQ. CDR3 size: 13 residues. The CDR3, as DNA: TGTGCCAGCAGGGACAGCCTCTCCTACGAGCAGTACTTC. Protein: CASRDSLSYEQYF.

The sample holds a few counts of this clone. The rearrangement links TRBV13 to TRBJ1-2; TRBD1 matches 10 bases. Trimming at V came to 3 bases and at J to 3 bases, leaving 4 bases not matched to a gene. This CDR3 is built from 15 residues. The germline CDR1 and CDR2 sequences are PRHDT and FYEKMQ (reference sequence). The CDR3: CASSLTGGADYGYTF. DNA of the CDR3: TGTGCCAGCAGCTTGACAGGGGGCGCTGACTATGGCTACACCTTC.